This TCR beta chain was identified during a study of cytomegalovirus exposure and HLA in healthy donors. Study conclusions and caveats: Cytomegalovirus association was assigned to approximately 180 TCR beta chains.

Per germline, CDR1 SGHTA and CDR2 FQGNSA. V shed 1 base and J 6 bases; nucleotides not matched to a gene: 2. CDR3 length equals 14 residues. Primers included in the PCR were 60 Vbeta and 13 Jbeta primers. Profiled with immunoSEQ multiplex PCR; TCRdb holds only in-frame clones, not every one. The table for this sample gives roughly 50,000 clones. Regarding this clone: Its specificity is not known.

The receptor was isolated from a woman aged 40 to 49 in good health and CMV-seronegative. The sample comprised PBMCs. The genes are TRBV7-2 and TRBJ1-5; 8 bases line up with TRBD1. The CDR3 DNA is TGTGCCAGCAGCTTAGGGACAGGGTTTCAGCCCCAGCATTTT. This sequence encodes CASSLGTGFQPQHF.